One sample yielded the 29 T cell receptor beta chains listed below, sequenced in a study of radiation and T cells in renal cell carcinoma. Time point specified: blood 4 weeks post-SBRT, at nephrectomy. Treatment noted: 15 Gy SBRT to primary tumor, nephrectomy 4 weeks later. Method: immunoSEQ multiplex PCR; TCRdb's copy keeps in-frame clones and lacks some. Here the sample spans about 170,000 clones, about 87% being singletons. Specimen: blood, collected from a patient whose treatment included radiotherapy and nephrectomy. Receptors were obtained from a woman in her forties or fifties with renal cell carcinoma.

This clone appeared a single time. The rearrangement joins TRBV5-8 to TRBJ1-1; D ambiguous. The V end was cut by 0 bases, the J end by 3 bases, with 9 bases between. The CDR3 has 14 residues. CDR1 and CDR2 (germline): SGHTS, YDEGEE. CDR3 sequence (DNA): TGTGCCAGCAGCTTGGTGTCTGGGTACACTGAAGCTTTCTTT. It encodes CASSLVSGYTEAFF.

The CDR3 region has the DNA TGTGCCAGCTCACTTGGGACGGAAAACCGTAATGAAAAACTGTTTTTT. It translates to CASSLGTENRNEKLFF. The chain links TRBV18 to TRBJ1-4; TRBD1 might be the D (5 bases). The CDR3 consists of 16 residues. Germline V gene sequence: CDR1 KGHSH, CDR2 LQKENI. The germline V and J ends were trimmed by 4 bases and 4 bases, with 16 bases remaining between them.

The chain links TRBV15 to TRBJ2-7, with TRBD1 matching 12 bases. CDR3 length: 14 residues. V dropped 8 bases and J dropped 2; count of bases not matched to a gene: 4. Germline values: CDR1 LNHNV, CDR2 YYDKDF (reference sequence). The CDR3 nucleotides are TGTGCCACCGGGCGGGACAGGGGGCCCTACGAGCAGTACTTC. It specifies CATGRDRGPYEQYF.

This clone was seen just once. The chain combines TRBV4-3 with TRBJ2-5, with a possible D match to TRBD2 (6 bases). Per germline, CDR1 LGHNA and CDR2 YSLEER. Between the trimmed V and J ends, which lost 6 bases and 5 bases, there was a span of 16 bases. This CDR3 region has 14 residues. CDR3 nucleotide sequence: TGCGCCAGCAGTTCTAGCTACGGAGGGGAGACCCAGTACTTC. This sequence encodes CASSSSYGGETQYF.

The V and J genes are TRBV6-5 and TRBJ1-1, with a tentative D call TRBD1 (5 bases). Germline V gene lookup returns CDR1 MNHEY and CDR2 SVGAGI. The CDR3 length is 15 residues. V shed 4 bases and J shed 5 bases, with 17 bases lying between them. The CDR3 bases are TGTGCCAGCAGTTTTCAGGCGGGGCGTAAAACTGAAGCTTTCTTT. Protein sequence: CASSFQAGRKTEAFF.

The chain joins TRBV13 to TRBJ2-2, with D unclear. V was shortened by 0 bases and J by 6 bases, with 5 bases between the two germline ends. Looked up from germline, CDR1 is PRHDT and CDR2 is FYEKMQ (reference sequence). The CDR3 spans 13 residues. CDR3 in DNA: TGTGCCAGCAGCTTAGGCCTGGCCGGGGAGCTGTTTTTT. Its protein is CASSLGLAGELFF.

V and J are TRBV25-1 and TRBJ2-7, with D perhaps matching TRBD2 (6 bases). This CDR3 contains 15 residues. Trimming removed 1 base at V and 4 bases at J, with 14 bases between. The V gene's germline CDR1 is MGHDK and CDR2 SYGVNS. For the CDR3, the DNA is TGTGCCAGCAGTGAATGGGACCTCCGGGGGTACGAGCAGTACTTC. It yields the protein CASSEWDLRGYEQYF.

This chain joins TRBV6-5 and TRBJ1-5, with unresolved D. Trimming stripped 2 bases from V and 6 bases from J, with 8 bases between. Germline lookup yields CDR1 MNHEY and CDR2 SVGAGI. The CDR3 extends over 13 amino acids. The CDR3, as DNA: TGTGCCAGCAGTTACGGGCGGGCTCAGCCCCAGCATTTT. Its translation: CASSYGRAQPQHF.

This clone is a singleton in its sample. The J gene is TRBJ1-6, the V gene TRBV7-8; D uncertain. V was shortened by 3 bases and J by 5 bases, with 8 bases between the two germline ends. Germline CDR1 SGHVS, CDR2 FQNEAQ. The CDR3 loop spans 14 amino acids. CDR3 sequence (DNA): TGTGCCAGCAGCTTTTTTGGGGATAATTCACCCCTCCACTTT. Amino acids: CASSFFGDNSPLHF.

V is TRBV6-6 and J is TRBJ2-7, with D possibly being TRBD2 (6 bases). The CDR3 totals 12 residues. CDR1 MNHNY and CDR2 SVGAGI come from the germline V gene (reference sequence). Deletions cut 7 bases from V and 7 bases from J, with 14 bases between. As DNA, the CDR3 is TGTGCCAGCACCGGGGGTAGGCGGGAGCAGTACTTC. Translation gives CASTGGRREQYF.

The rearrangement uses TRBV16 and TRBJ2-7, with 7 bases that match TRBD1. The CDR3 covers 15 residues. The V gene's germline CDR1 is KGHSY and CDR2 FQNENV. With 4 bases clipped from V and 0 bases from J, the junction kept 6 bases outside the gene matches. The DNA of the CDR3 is TGTGCCAGCAGCCCTTACCGGGACAGCTCCTACGAGCAGTACTTC. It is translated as CASSPYRDSSYEQYF.

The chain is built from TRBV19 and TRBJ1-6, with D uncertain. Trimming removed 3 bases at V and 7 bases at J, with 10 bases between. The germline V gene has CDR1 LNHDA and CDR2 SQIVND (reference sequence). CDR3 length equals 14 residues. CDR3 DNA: TGTGCCAGTAGTATGAGTTGGGCCAATTCACCCCTCCACTTT. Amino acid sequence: CASSMSWANSPLHF.

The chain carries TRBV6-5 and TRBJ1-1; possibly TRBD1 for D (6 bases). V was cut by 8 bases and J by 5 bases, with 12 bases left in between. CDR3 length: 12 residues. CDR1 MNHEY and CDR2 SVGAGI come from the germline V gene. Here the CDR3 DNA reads TGTGCCAGCTTTGGGAGGGGGACTGAAGCTTTCTTT. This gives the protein CASFGRGTEAFF.

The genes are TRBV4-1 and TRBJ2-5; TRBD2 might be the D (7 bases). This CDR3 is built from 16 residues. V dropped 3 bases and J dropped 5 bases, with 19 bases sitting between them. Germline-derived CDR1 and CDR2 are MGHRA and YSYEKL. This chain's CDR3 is CASSQTRSGGRETQYF. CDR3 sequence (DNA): TGCGCCAGCAGCCAGACCCGTTCGGGGGGCCGGGAGACCCAGTACTTC.

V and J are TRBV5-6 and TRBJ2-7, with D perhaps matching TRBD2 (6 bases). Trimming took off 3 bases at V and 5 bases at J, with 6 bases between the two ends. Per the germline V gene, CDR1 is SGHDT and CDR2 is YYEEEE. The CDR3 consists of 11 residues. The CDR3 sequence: CASSWGDEQYF. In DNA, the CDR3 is TGTGCCAGCAGCTGGGGGGACGAGCAGTACTTC.

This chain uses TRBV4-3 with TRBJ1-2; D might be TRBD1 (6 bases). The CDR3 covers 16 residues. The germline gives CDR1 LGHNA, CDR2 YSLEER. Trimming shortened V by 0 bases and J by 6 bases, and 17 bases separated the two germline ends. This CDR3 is CASSQDISIQGNGYTF. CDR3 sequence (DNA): TGCGCCAGCAGCCAAGATATTTCGATCCAGGGGAATGGCTACACCTTC.

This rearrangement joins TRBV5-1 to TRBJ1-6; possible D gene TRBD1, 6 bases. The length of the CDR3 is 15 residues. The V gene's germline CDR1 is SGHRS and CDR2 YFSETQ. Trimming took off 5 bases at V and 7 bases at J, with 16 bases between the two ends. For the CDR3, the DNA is TGCGCCAGCAGAAGGGGGATGGTGGGAAATTCACCCCTCCACTTT. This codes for CASRRGMVGNSPLHF.

The CDR3, as DNA: TGTGCCTGGAGTTTGGGGGACAGGTTCTATGGCTACACCTTC. The encoded protein is CAWSLGDRFYGYTF. This chain joins TRBV30 and TRBJ1-2; 8 bases map to TRBD1. CDR3 size: 14 residues. The germline gives CDR1 GTSNPN, CDR2 SVGIG (reference sequence). J was trimmed by 4 bases and V by 2 bases; bases with no gene match: 6. The variable domain in full, with the rest retrieved from reference TRBV30 and TRBJ1-2, is SQTIHQWPATLVQPVGSPLSLECTVEGTSNPNLYWYRQAAGRGLQLLFYSVGIGQISSEVPQNLSASRPQDRQFILSSKKLLLSDSGFYLCAWSLGDRFYGYTFGSGTRLTVV.

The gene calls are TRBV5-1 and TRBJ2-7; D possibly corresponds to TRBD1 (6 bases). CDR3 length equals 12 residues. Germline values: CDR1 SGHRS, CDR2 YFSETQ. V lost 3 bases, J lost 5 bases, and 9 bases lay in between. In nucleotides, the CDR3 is TGCGCCAGCAGCTGGCAGGGGCACGAGCAGTACTTC. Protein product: CASSWQGHEQYF.

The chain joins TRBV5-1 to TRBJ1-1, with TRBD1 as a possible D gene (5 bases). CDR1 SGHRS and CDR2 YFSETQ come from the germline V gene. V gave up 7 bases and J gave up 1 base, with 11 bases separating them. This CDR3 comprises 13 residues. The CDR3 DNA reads TGCGCCAGCCGGTTCGACAGGAACACTGAAGCTTTCTTT. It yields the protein CASRFDRNTEAFF.

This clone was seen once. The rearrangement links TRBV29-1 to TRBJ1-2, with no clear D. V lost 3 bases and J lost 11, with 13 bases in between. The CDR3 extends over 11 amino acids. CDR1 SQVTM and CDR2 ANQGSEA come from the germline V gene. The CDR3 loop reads CSVDAFSLYTF. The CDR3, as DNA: TGCAGCGTTGACGCCTTTAGTCTATACACCTTC.

The CDR3, as DNA: TGCGCCAGCAGCCTCCCCGGGACAGGATCCTACGAGCAGTACTTC. Translated, it gives CASSLPGTGSYEQYF. This chain connects TRBV5-1 to TRBJ2-7; 8 bases are shared with TRBD1. V lost 4 bases to trimming and J lost 1 base; unmatched junction nucleotides: 7. The germline V gene encodes CDR1 SGHRS and CDR2 YFSETQ. The CDR3 extends over 15 amino acids.

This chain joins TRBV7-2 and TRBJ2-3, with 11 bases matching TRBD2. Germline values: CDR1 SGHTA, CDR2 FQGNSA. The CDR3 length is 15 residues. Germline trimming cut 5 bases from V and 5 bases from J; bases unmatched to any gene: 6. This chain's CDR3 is CASSPTSGAGDTQYF. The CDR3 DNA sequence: TGTGCCAGCAGCCCGACTAGCGGGGCGGGAGATACGCAGTATTTT. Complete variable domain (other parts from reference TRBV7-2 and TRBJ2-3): GAGVSQSPSNKVTEKGKDVELRCDPISGHTALYWYRQSLGQGLEFLIYFQGNSAPDKSGLPSDRFSAERTGGSVSTLTIQRTQQEDSAVYLCASSPTSGAGDTQYFGPGTRLTVL.

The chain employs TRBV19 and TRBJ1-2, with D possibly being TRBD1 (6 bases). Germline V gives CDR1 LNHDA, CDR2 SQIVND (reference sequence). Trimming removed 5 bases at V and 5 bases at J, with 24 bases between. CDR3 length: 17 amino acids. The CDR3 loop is CASSQPFLDRLWYGYTF. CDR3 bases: TGTGCCAGTAGTCAACCCTTTTTGGACAGACTTTGGTATGGCTACACCTTC.

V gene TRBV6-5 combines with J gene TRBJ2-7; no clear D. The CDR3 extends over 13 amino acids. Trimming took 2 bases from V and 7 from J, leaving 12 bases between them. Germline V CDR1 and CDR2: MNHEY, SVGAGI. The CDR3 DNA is TGTGCCAGCAGTTACCACCCGACCGGGGAGCAGTACTTC. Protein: CASSYHPTGEQYF.

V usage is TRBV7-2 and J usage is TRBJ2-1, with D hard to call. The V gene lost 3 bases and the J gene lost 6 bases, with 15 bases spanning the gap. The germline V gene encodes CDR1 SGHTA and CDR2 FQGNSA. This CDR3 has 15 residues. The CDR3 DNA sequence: TGTGCCAGCAGCTTGATGCCACTCCCGTCCAATGAGCAGTTCTTC. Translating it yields CASSLMPLPSNEQFF. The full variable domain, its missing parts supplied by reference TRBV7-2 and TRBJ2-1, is GAGVSQSPSNKVTEKGKDVELRCDPISGHTALYWYRQSLGQGLEFLIYFQGNSAPDKSGLPSDRFSAERTGGSVSTLTIQRTQQEDSAVYLCASSLMPLPSNEQFFGPGTRLTVL.

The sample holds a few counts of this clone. The CDR3 is CASSPDGAGGNTF. CDR3 sequence (DNA): TGTGCCAGCAGCCCCGATGGGGCAGGGGGAAACACCTTC. The chain joins TRBV5-5 to TRBJ1-2, with 7 bases matching TRBD1. Germline lookup yields CDR1 SGHKS and CDR2 YYEKEE (reference sequence). With V trimmed by 4 bases and J by 12 bases, 12 bases remained unmatched. This CDR3 has 13 residues.

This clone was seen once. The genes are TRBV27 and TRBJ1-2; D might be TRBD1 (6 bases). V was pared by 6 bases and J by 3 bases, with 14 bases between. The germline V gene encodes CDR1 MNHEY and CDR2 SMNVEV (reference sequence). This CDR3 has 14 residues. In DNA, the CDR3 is TGTGCCAGCAGACCAGGGGTATTGGACTATGGCTACACCTTC. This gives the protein CASRPGVLDYGYTF.

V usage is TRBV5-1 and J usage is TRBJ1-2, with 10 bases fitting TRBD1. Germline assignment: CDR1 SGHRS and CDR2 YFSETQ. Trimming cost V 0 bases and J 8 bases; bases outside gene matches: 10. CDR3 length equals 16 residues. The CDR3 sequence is CASSLVFGTGVRGYTF. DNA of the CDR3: TGCGCCAGCAGCTTGGTCTTCGGGACAGGGGTGCGGGGCTACACCTTC.